Following are 2 T cell receptor beta chains from one sample sequenced in a study of T cells in Graves' hyperthyroidism and ophthalmopathy. TCR beta CDR3 regions were amplified from RNA transcripts. With the HTBI primer set, the TCR CDR3 went through a first round of RT-PCR. From the multiplex PCR reads, TCRdb called clonotypes with MiXCR, one entry per CDR3 protein. The top ten hold under 15% of the sample, which has hundreds of thousands of distinct CDR3 sequences, around 15% seen once. The sample taken for sequencing was blood. These receptors were taken from a man aged 18 to 35 with Graves' ophthalmopathy.

The sample holds many counts of this clonotype. V gene TRBV7-9 combines with J gene TRBJ2-5; D is possibly TRBD2 (5 bases). The ends were cut back, 6 bases at V and 2 bases at J, with 10 bases in the middle. This CDR3 comprises 13 residues. Per the germline V gene, CDR1 is SEHNR and CDR2 is FQNEAQ (reference sequence). Here the CDR3 DNA reads TGTGCCAGCAGTGTCCCGGGACAAGAGACCCAGTACTTC. Translating it yields CASSVPGQETQYF.

This clonotype was counted at least ten times. CDR3 in amino acids: CASRTTSGGNNEQFF. CDR3 nucleotides: TGCGCCAGCAGGACGACTAGCGGGGGGAACAATGAGCAGTTCTTC. The rearrangement uses TRBV10-2 and TRBJ2-1, with 13 bases matching TRBD2. Germline CDR1 and CDR2: WSHSY and SAAADI. The length of the CDR3 is 15 residues. V shed 6 bases, J shed 5 bases, and the junction held 4 bases outside the gene matches.